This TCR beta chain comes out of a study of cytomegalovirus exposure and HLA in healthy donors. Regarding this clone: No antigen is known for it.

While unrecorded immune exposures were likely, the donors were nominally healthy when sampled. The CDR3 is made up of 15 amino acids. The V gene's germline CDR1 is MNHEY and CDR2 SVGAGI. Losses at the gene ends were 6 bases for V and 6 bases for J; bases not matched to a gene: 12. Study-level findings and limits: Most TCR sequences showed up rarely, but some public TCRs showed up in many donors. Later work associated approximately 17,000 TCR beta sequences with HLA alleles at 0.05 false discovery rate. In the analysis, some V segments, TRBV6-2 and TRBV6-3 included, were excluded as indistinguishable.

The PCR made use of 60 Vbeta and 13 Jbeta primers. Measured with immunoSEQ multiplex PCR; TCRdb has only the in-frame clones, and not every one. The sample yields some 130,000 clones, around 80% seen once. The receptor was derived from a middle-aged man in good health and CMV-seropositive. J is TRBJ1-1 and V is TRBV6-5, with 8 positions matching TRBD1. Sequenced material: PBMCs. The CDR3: CASRPLTGEVAEAFF. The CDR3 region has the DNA TGTGCCAGCAGGCCTTTGACAGGGGAGGTAGCTGAAGCTTTCTTT.